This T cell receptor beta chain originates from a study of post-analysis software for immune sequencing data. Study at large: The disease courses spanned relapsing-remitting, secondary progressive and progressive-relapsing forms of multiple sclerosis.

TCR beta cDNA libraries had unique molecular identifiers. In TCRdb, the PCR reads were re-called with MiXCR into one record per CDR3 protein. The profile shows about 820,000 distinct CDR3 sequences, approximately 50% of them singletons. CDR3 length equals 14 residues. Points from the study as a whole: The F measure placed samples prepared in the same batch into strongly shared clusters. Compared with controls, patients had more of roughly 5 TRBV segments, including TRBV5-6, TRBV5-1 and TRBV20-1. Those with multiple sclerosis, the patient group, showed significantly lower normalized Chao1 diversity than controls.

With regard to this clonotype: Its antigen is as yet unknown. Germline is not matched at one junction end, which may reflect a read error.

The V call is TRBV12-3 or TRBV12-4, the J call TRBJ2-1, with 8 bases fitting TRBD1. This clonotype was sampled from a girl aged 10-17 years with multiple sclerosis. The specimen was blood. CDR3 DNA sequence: TGTGCCGGCAGTCCTGGACAGGGTCGAAATGAGCAGTTCTTC. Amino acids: CAGSPGQGRNEQFF.